This TCR beta chain was sequenced in a study of blood T cell repertoires in COVID-19. Overall study: Spain, Italy and the United States supplied samples that represented acute and convalescent COVID-19. The cDNA or gDNA used as material had been derived from T cells, B-cell-depleted T cells, or PBMCs.

In the source study's methods: Reference gene primer amplification gave estimated nucleated cell counts. Using immunoSEQ multiplex PCR, the repertoire was profiled, and TCRdb retains in-frame clones only, with some absent. Clone size and the V and J calls come from that table; the DNA yielded D and trimming. The repertoire holds about 110,000 clones, with about three quarters as singletons. J gave up 12 bases and V 2 bases, and 10 bases lay outside the gene matches. The germline V gene has CDR1 MDHEN and CDR2 SYDVKM. CDR3 size: 14 residues. The clonotype was recovered from a woman aged 40 to 55 with acute or convalescent COVID-19. The chain links TRBV28 to TRBJ2-1; TRBD1 matches 7 bases. The sequencing sample was made of peripheral blood. The chain's CDR3 is CASSLGDSTNGQFF. The CDR3 DNA reads TGTGCCAGCAGTTTAGGGGACAGCACTAACGGGCAGTTCTTC.